The 22 T cell receptor beta chains presented below share a single source sample, sequenced in a study of blood T cell repertoires in COVID-19. The table came from immunoSEQ multiplex PCR; TCRdb's copy has only in-frame clones and leaves some out. Counted here are 130,000 to 150,000 clones, over 70% occurring once; the ten biggest clones make up about 5.7%. The sequencing input was peripheral blood. The receptor source for this set is an older man with acute or convalescent COVID-19.

The V call is TRBV19, the J call TRBJ1-6, with 7 bases lining up with TRBD1. CDR3 length: 15 residues. Germline CDR1 LNHDA, CDR2 SQIVND (reference sequence). The J segment lost 9 bases and the V segment lost 5 bases, leaving 10 bases of the junction unmatched. The CDR3 reads CASSSTTGIGSPLHF. The CDR3 DNA reads as TGTGCCAGTAGTTCAACGACAGGGATAGGTTCACCCCTCCACTTT.

This chain uses TRBV7-9 with TRBJ2-5, with TRBD2 matching 8 bases. The CDR3 is 17 amino acids. J gave up 5 bases and V 2 bases, and 13 bases lay outside the gene matches. The germline V gene has CDR1 SEHNR and CDR2 FQNEAQ (reference sequence). CDR3 loop: CASSLFGGGPSHETQYF. CDR3 bases: TGTGCCAGCAGCTTATTTGGCGGGGGGCCTTCCCACGAGACCCAGTACTTC.

The chain joins TRBV6-1 to TRBJ1-2; TRBD1 aligns across 11 bases. V gave up 2 bases and J gave up 7 bases; unmatched junction bases: 3. Germline V CDR1 and CDR2: MNHNS, SASEGT. CDR3 length: 14 residues. CDR3 sequence reads: CASSEQGTGGGYTF. The CDR3 bases are TGTGCCAGCAGTGAACAGGGGACAGGGGGTGGCTACACCTTC.

This clone has only a few counts. V usage is TRBV16 and J usage is TRBJ1-1, with D perhaps matching TRBD1 (6 bases). Germline V lookup: CDR1 KGHSY, CDR2 FQNENV. The CDR3 extends over 13 amino acids. V was cut by 1 base and J by 6 bases, with 9 bases left in between. The DNA of the CDR3 is TGTGCCAGCAGCCAATGGGGGACACCTGAAGCTTTCTTT. This codes for CASSQWGTPEAFF. The full variable domain, with the rest looked up from reference TRBV16 and TRBJ1-1, is GEEVAQTPKHLVRGEGQKAKLYCAPIKGHSYVFWYQQVLKNEFKFLISFQNENVFDETGMPKERFSAKCLPNSPCSLEIQATKLEDSAVYFCASSQWGTPEAFFGQGTRLTVV.

The chain couples TRBV11-2 to TRBJ1-1; D may be TRBD1 (5 bases). The V end was cut by 1 base, the J end by 6 bases, with 9 bases between. The CDR3 has 13 residues. Germline lookup yields CDR1 SGHAT and CDR2 FQNNGV. Here the CDR3 reads CASSLVGRAEAFF. In DNA form, the CDR3 reads TGTGCCAGCAGCTTAGTTGGCAGGGCTGAAGCTTTCTTT.

This sequence joins TRBV3-1 (or the pseudogene TRBV3-2) and TRBJ1-2, with a tentative D call TRBD1 (6 bases). The germline V gene encodes CDR1 LGHDT and CDR2 YNNKEL (reference sequence). V lost 1 base to trimming and J lost 4 bases, with 10 bases between them. The CDR3 length is 14 residues. CDR3 in DNA: TGTGCCAGCAGCCAAGCCGACAGGCGCTATGGCTACACCTTC. This codes for CASSQADRRYGYTF.

CDR3: CASHQREAIFTGELFF. The CDR3 DNA sequence: TGTGCCTCCCACCAGCGGGAGGCTATCTTCACCGGGGAGCTGTTTTTT. The chain combines TRBV19 with TRBJ2-2; 9 bases agree with TRBD2. Germline loops: CDR1 LNHDA, CDR2 SQIVND (reference sequence). This CDR3 has 16 amino acids. Trimming took 11 bases from V and 4 from J; bases not matched to a gene: 14.

The V gene is TRBV10-2, the J gene TRBJ1-6; D gene unclear. V was shortened by 0 bases and J by 6 bases, with 9 bases between the two germline ends. This CDR3 comprises 15 residues. Per germline, CDR1 WSHSY and CDR2 SAAADI. CDR3 loop: CASSESRVLNSPLHF. As DNA, the CDR3 is TGCGCCAGCAGTGAGTCACGGGTCCTTAATTCACCCCTCCACTTT.

The CDR3 sequence is CASSPRVPLPEAFF. CDR3 in DNA: TGCGCCAGCAGCCCCAGGGTTCCCCTACCTGAAGCTTTCTTT. V gene TRBV4-1 combines with J gene TRBJ1-1, with D possibly matching TRBD1 (5 bases). Per germline, CDR1 MGHRA and CDR2 YSYEKL. Trimming pared 4 bases from V and 6 bases from J, leaving 15 bases between. CDR3 length: 14 residues.

The rearrangement joins TRBV5-1 to TRBJ2-3, with D maybe TRBD2 (6 bases). This CDR3 spans 13 amino acids. V dropped 0 bases and J dropped 4 bases, with 6 bases sitting between them. CDR1 and CDR2 from the germline V gene are SGHRS and YFSETQ. The CDR3 sequence: CASSLERADTQYF. In DNA, the CDR3 is TGCGCCAGCAGCTTGGAGCGGGCAGATACGCAGTATTTT.

The J gene is TRBJ2-7, the V gene TRBV7-6; D not certain. V dropped 1 base and J dropped 3 bases, with 7 bases sitting between them. The CDR3 consists of 13 residues. Per germline, CDR1 SGHVS and CDR2 FNYEAQ. The CDR3 coding sequence is TGTGCCAGCAGCTTAGACAGCAGCTACGAGCAGTACTTC. Translated: CASSLDSSYEQYF.

The rearrangement links TRBV28 to TRBJ1-6; maybe TRBD1 (5 bases). CDR3 size: 14 residues. CDR1 and CDR2 (germline): MDHEN, SYDVKM. Between the trimmed V and J ends, which lost 3 bases and 7 bases, there was a span of 10 bases. The CDR3 loop reads CASSFRQTNSPLHF. CDR3 nucleotide sequence: TGTGCCAGCAGTTTCAGACAGACAAATTCACCCCTCCACTTT.

Concerning this clone: One end of the junction fails to match germline, which may point to a read error. The chain employs TRBV18 and TRBJ2-7, with D perhaps matching TRBD1 (5 bases). CDR1 is KGHSH, CDR2 LQKENI, per germline. The CDR3 is made up of 14 amino acids. For the CDR3, the DNA is TGTGCCAGCTCACCACCGGCCAGGGTCCACGAGCAGTATTTC. Translated, it gives CASSPPARVHEQYF.

The CDR3 DNA reads as TGTGCCAGCAGCTACGATGATTCACCCCTCCACTTT. Translation: CASSYDDSPLHF. The chain links TRBV27 to TRBJ1-6; D call uncertain. The CDR3 contains 12 residues. CDR1 is MNHEY, CDR2 SMNVEV, per germline (reference sequence). Trimming removed 6 bases from V and 8 bases from J, with 8 bases in between.

This clone has only one observation. The chain links TRBV27 to TRBJ2-6; TRBD1 is a possible D gene (5 bases). Looked up from germline, CDR1 is MNHEY and CDR2 is SMNVEV (reference sequence). With 4 bases removed from V and 2 bases from J, the gap between germline ends came to 9 bases. CDR3 length: 15 amino acids. The CDR3 coding sequence is TGTGCCAGCAGTTCAGGGTTTCCTGGGGCCAACGTCCTGACTTTC. Encoded protein: CASSSGFPGANVLTF.

This clone was seen once. This sequence joins TRBV19 and TRBJ2-7; TRBD1 might be the D (6 bases). CDR3 length equals 15 residues. Germline V gene sequence: CDR1 LNHDA, CDR2 SQIVND (reference sequence). Deletions cut 10 bases from V and 0 bases from J, with 19 bases between. The CDR3 reads CATSIPRGVSYEQYF. The CDR3 coding sequence is TGTGCCACCAGCATTCCCAGGGGAGTCTCCTACGAGCAGTACTTC.

This clone came up a few times. The genes are TRBV18 and TRBJ2-7, with TRBD1 identical over 7 bases. CDR1 is KGHSH and CDR2 is LQKENI in the germline V gene. Germline trimming cut 3 bases from V and 3 bases from J; bases unmatched to any gene: 5. The CDR3 runs 14 residues. The CDR3 is CASSPGTDFYEQYF. The CDR3 bases are TGTGCCAGCTCACCCGGGACAGATTTCTACGAGCAGTACTTC. The full variable domain, rest sourced from reference TRBV18 and TRBJ2-7, is NAGVMQNPRHLVRRRGQEARLRCSPMKGHSHVYWYRQLPEEGLKFMVYLQKENIIDESGMPKERFSAEFPKEGPSILRIQQVVRGDSAAYFCASSPGTDFYEQYFGPGTRLTVT.

CDR3 sequence: CASSVRVQGSPLHF. As DNA, the CDR3 is TGTGCCAGCAGTGTAAGGGTCCAGGGTTCACCCCTCCACTTT. This chain links TRBV2 with TRBJ1-6; TRBD1 is a possible D gene (5 bases). Germline CDR1 and CDR2: SNHLY and FYNNEI. The CDR3 is 14 residues long. V dropped 4 bases and J dropped 9 bases, with 13 bases sitting between them.

The chain couples TRBV3-1 (or the pseudogene TRBV3-2) to TRBJ1-3; no definite D call. The V end was cut by 2 bases, the J end by 2 bases, with 10 bases between. The germline CDR1 and CDR2 sequences are LGHDT and YNNKEL (reference sequence). The length of the CDR3 is 15 residues. CDR3 nucleotides: TGTGCCAGCAGCCAACCCCAGATCGCTGGAAACACCATATATTTT. Its protein product is CASSQPQIAGNTIYF.

The gene calls are TRBV6-1 and TRBJ1-5; unclear D gene. This CDR3 is built from 15 residues. Trimming cost V 3 bases and J 6 bases, with 15 bases left between them. Germline V CDR1 and CDR2: MNHNS, SASEGT. The CDR3 region is CASSDPGIPSQPQHF. CDR3 coding DNA: TGTGCCAGCAGTGACCCCGGTATCCCATCTCAGCCCCAGCATTTT.

CDR3: CATSEGGAYGYTF. CDR3 sequence (DNA): TGTGCCACCAGTGAGGGAGGGGCCTATGGCTACACCTTC. V and J are TRBV24-1 and TRBJ1-2, with D perhaps matching TRBD1 (5 bases). Trimming removed 4 bases at V and 4 bases at J, with 9 bases between. Germline CDR1 and CDR2: KGHDR and SFDVKD. The CDR3 loop spans 13 amino acids.

The V gene is TRBV18, the J gene TRBJ1-2; 7 bases fit TRBD1. The CDR3 length is 13 residues. Trimming at V came to 5 bases and at J to 4 bases, leaving 4 bases not matched to a gene. Per germline, CDR1 KGHSH and CDR2 LQKENI. The CDR3 reads CASSETGSYGYTF. The CDR3 DNA reads TGTGCCAGCTCAGAGACAGGGAGCTATGGCTACACCTTC.